The 22 T cell receptor beta chains below all came from one sample that was sequenced in a study of early T cells in non-severe SARS-CoV-2 infection. TCRdb reprocessed the 5' RACE reads via MiXCR and lists one record per CDR3 protein. In the table there are tens of thousands of distinct CDR3 sequences, approximately 12% of which are singletons. The material sequenced was whole blood. The source of these receptors is an adult who was a healthcare worker with PCR-confirmed SARS-CoV-2 infection or an uninfected control (not recorded which).

CDR3: CASSLRNEQYF. The CDR3 DNA follows: TGTGCCAGCAGCTTAAGAAACGAGCAGTACTTC. The V call is TRBV11-2, the J call TRBJ2-7; no definite D call. V was shortened by 2 bases and J by 5 bases, with 4 bases between the two germline ends. The CDR3 spans 11 residues. The germline CDR1 and CDR2 sequences are SGHAT and FQNNGV.

This clonotype was recorded a few times. The chain joins TRBV28 to TRBJ1-2; 10 positions agree with TRBD1. The trim removed 5 bases at V and 6 bases at J, leaving 9 bases unmatched. Germline V gives CDR1 MDHEN, CDR2 SYDVKM. CDR3 length equals 15 residues. The CDR3 sequence: CASSPSGTGDDGYTF. CDR3 nucleotides: TGTGCCAGCAGTCCCTCCGGGACAGGGGACGATGGCTACACCTTC.

This clonotype has at least ten counts. The chain has TRBV13 and TRBJ1-2, with 9 bases fitting TRBD1. V lost 2 bases, J lost 8 bases, and 6 bases stayed unmatched. There are 14 residues in the CDR3. Germline CDR1 and CDR2: PRHDT and FYEKMQ (reference sequence). CDR3 sequence (DNA): TGTGCCAGCAGCTTACTACAGGGGGCGGACGGCTACACCTTC. Translated, it gives CASSLLQGADGYTF.

The sample holds a few counts of this clonotype. The chain uses TRBV7-9 and TRBJ2-1, with TRBD1 matching 11 bases. V lost 3 bases, J lost 9 bases, and 4 bases stayed unmatched. The germline gives CDR1 SEHNR, CDR2 FQNEAQ (reference sequence). The CDR3 contains 14 residues. The CDR3 spells CASSFGQGAGEQFF. The CDR3, as DNA: TGTGCCAGCAGCTTCGGACAGGGGGCGGGTGAGCAGTTCTTC. The full variable domain, completed using reference TRBV7-9 and TRBJ2-1, is DTGVSQNPRHKITKRGQNVTFRCDPISEHNRLYWYRQTLGQGPEFLTYFQNEAQLEKSRLLSDRFSAERPKGSFSTLEIQRTEQGDSAMYLCASSFGQGAGEQFFGPGTRLTVL.

The chain couples TRBV14 to TRBJ1-2; D not certain. Between the trimmed V and J ends, which lost 2 bases and 4 bases, there was a span of 8 bases. Germline V CDR1 and CDR2: SGHDN, FVKESK. This CDR3 has 13 residues. As DNA, the CDR3 is TGTGCCAGCAGCCAAAATCGGCTCTATGGCTACACCTTC. Translated: CASSQNRLYGYTF. Filled out from reference TRBV14 and TRBJ1-2, the complete variable domain reads EAGVTQFPSHSVIEKGQTVTLRCDPISGHDNLYWYRRVMGKEIKFLLHFVKESKQDESGMPNNRFLAERTGGTYSTLKVQPAELEDSGVYFCASSQNRLYGYTFGSGTRLTVV.

This clonotype was seen just once. The genes are TRBV6-5 and TRBJ2-7, with D maybe TRBD2 (7 bases). CDR3 length equals 15 residues. The germline CDR1 and CDR2 sequences are MNHEY and SVGAGI. The ends were cut back, 7 bases at V and 0 bases at J, with 16 bases in the middle. CDR3 in DNA: TGTGCCAGCAAACTGCGGGGGCAGACCTCCTACGAGCAGTACTTC. It codes for CASKLRGQTSYEQYF.

This clonotype has just a few counts. The chain couples TRBV11-2 to TRBJ2-7; 7 bases line up with TRBD1. The length of the CDR3 is 16 residues. V was clipped by 5 bases and J by 0 bases; unmatched bases: 10. Germline V gene sequence: CDR1 SGHAT, CDR2 FQNNGV. In nucleotides, the CDR3 is TGTGCCAGCAGCCCCACGGCAGGGGGAAGCTCCTACGAGCAGTACTTC. Protein sequence: CASSPTAGGSSYEQYF.

In its sample, this clonotype was seen a few times. This chain connects TRBV7-6 to TRBJ2-1; 7 bases match TRBD2. CDR1 is SGHVS, CDR2 FNYEAQ, per germline. The CDR3 runs to 17 residues. V was clipped by 5 bases and J by 5 bases; unmatched bases: 15. As DNA, the CDR3 is TGTGCCAGCAGCACATCCTCGGCGGGAGTCTGGAACAATGAGCAGTTCTTC. Its protein product is CASSTSSAGVWNNEQFF.

The gene calls are TRBV29-1 and TRBJ2-2; 9 bases fit TRBD2. Unmatched junction bases numbered 6, after V lost 3 bases and J lost 7 bases. CDR3 length: 14 residues. The germline V gene encodes CDR1 SQVTM and CDR2 ANQGSEA. The CDR3 here is CSVDPSGIFGELFF. DNA of the CDR3: TGCAGCGTTGACCCTAGCGGGATCTTCGGGGAGCTGTTTTTT.

The CDR3 DNA is TGTGCCAGCAGCCCTACAAACGGAGAGGGAAACACCGGGGAGCTGTTTTTT. Translating it yields CASSPTNGEGNTGELFF. The chain links TRBV7-9 to TRBJ2-2, with a weak D call TRBD2 (5 bases). V lost 5 bases, J lost 2 bases, and 18 bases lay in between. The CDR3 runs 17 residues. In germline, CDR1 is SEHNR, CDR2 FQNEAQ (reference sequence).

At least ten counts were recorded for this clonotype. The chain has TRBV30 and TRBJ2-1; 12 positions match TRBD2. The CDR3 length is 13 residues. Germline CDR1 and CDR2: GTSNPN and SVGIG (reference sequence). J lost 7 bases, V lost 7 bases, and 5 bases had no gene match. The CDR3 is CASTSGSENEQFF. CDR3 bases: TGTGCCTCGACTAGCGGGAGTGAGAATGAGCAGTTCTTC.

Ten or more counts support this clonotype. This chain uses TRBV24-1 with TRBJ2-3, with D perhaps matching TRBD2 (6 bases). CDR3 length equals 14 residues. Trimming pared 11 bases from V and 3 bases from J, leaving 17 bases between. Germline CDR1 is KGHDR and CDR2 is SFDVKD. The chain's CDR3 is CAIRTGDGTDTQYF. CDR3 coding DNA: TGTGCCATCAGGACGGGAGACGGGACAGATACGCAGTATTTT.

This clonotype was recorded many times. The chain links TRBV6-5 to TRBJ1-5, with 7 bases lining up with TRBD1. This CDR3 contains 14 residues. The V gene's germline CDR1 is MNHEY and CDR2 SVGAGI. V was pared by 4 bases and J by 4 bases, with 4 bases of the junction left unmatched. CDR3 amino acids: CASSFARGNQPQHF. CDR3 in DNA: TGTGCCAGCAGTTTCGCCAGGGGGAATCAGCCCCAGCATTTT.

The gene calls are TRBV25-1 and TRBJ1-2; the match to TRBD1 covers 12 bases. J was trimmed by 1 base and V by 4 bases; bases with no gene match: 10. The CDR3 has 18 residues. Germline lookup yields CDR1 MGHDK and CDR2 SYGVNS. CDR3 DNA: TGTGCCAGCAGTGCCAACCCGGGACAGGGGGCCGATAACTATGGCTACACCTTC. It encodes CASSANPGQGADNYGYTF.

The chain recombines TRBV29-1 with TRBJ2-7, with 9 bases fitting TRBD2. The CDR3 is 13 residues long. The germline CDR1 and CDR2 sequences are SQVTM and ANQGSEA. Unmatched junction bases numbered 3, after V lost 6 bases and J lost 0 bases. In DNA form, the CDR3 reads TGCAGCGTCTCTAGCGGGATCTCCTACGAGCAGTACTTC. Its protein product is CSVSSGISYEQYF.

This clonotype has more than one count but fewer than ten. The V gene is TRBV5-1, the J gene TRBJ2-5, with D perhaps assigned TRBD1 or TRBD2 (5 bases each). Looked up from germline, CDR1 is SGHRS and CDR2 is YFSETQ. V was clipped by 3 bases and J by 1 base, with 13 bases between them. This CDR3 is 15 amino acids long. The CDR3 nucleotides read TGCGCCAGCAGCTCGACAGAGGGGCTCCAAGAGACCCAGTACTTC. Translated: CASSSTEGLQETQYF. The variable domain in full, with the rest retrieved from reference TRBV5-1 and TRBJ2-5, is KAGVTQTPRYLIKTRGQQVTLSCSPISGHRSVSWYQQTPGQGLQFLFEYFSETQRNKGNFPGRFSGRQFSNSRSEMNVSTLELGDSALYLCASSSTEGLQETQYFGPGTRLLVL.

This clonotype was detected many times. The CDR3 loop is CASSPGTGKSNQPQHF. The DNA for the CDR3 is TGTGCCAGCAGCCCCGGGACAGGGAAGAGCAATCAGCCCCAGCATTTT. The V call is TRBV7-6, the J call TRBJ1-5; 9 bases are a match to TRBD1. V dropped 5 bases and J dropped 1; count of bases not matched to a gene: 6. The CDR3 loop spans 16 amino acids. CDR1 and CDR2 from the germline V gene are SGHVS and FNYEAQ. The full variable domain, its missing parts supplied by reference TRBV7-6 and TRBJ1-5, is GAGVSQSPRYKVTKRGQDVALRCDPISGHVSLYWYRQALGQGPEFLTYFNYEAQQDKSGLPNDRFSAERPEGSISTLTIQRTEQRDSAMYRCASSPGTGKSNQPQHFGDGTRLSIL.

Many counts were recorded for this clonotype. This chain joins TRBV6-1 and TRBJ2-2; no firm D call. Germline V gives CDR1 MNHNS, CDR2 SASEGT. This CDR3 is built from 13 residues. The ends were cut back, 5 bases at V and 0 bases at J, with 4 bases in the middle. CDR3 residues: CASSKTNTGELFF. In DNA form, the CDR3 reads TGTGCCAGCAGTAAGACGAACACCGGGGAGCTGTTTTTT.

This clonotype was seen a handful of times. The CDR3 DNA sequence: TGTGCCAGCAGCTTAGTAGTATCCGAGCAGTACTTC. Amino acids: CASSLVVSEQYF. This chain joins TRBV7-8 and TRBJ2-7; D ambiguous. Trimming left V 1 base short and J 6 bases short, with 7 bases between. The CDR3 spans 12 residues. The germline gives CDR1 SGHVS, CDR2 FQNEAQ.

The genes are TRBV11-3 and TRBJ1-6; D may be TRBD1 (6 bases). This CDR3 is built from 13 residues. Looked up from germline, CDR1 is SGHNT and CDR2 is YENEEA. The germline V and J ends were trimmed by 3 bases and 8 bases, with 8 bases remaining between them. CDR3 region: CASSFNRDSPLHF. The CDR3, as DNA: TGTGCCAGCAGCTTTAACAGGGATTCACCCCTCCACTTT.

Many counts were recorded for this clonotype. The chain combines TRBV9 with TRBJ2-2; D is uncertain. V lost 1 base to trimming and J lost 1 base, with 8 bases between them. The germline gives CDR1 SGDLS, CDR2 YYNGEE. There are 15 residues in the CDR3. The CDR3 region has the DNA TGTGCCAGCAGCGTAACAGCTTTGAACACCGGGGAGCTGTTTTTT. It yields the protein CASSVTALNTGELFF.

This chain joins TRBV5-1 and TRBJ2-1, with 13 nucleotides matching TRBD2. Germline V gene lookup returns CDR1 SGHRS and CDR2 YFSETQ. V shed 4 bases, J shed 0 bases, and the junction held 7 bases outside the gene matches. The CDR3 spans 18 residues. The CDR3 DNA sequence: TGCGCCAGCAGCCCAGGGACTAGCGGGACGAGCTCCTACAATGAGCAGTTCTTC. This sequence encodes CASSPGTSGTSSYNEQFF.